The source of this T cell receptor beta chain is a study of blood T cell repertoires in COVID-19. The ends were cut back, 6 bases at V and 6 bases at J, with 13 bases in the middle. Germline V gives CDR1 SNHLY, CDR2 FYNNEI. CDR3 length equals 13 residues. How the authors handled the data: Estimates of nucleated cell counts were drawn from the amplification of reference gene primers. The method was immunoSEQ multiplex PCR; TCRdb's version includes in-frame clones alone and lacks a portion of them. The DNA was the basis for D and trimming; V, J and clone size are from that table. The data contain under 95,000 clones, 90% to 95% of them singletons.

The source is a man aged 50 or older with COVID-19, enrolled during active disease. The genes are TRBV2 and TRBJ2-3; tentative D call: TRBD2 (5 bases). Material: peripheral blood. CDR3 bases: TGTGCCAGCAGCGCTCTGGAGGACGATACGCAGTATTTT. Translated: CASSALEDDTQYF.